A single sample gave rise to the 9 T cell receptor beta chains below, sequenced in a study of cytomegalovirus exposure and HLA in healthy donors. A multiplex PCR was run with 60 Vbeta primers and 13 Jbeta primers. Sequenced by immunoSEQ multiplex PCR; TCRdb stores in-frame clones only, minus some. This table has approximately 150,000 clones, 80% appearing once. The sequencing sample was made of PBMCs. Every receptor here comes from a man aged 35 to 55 in good health and CMV-seronegative.

This chain connects TRBV7-8 to TRBJ2-4; D might be TRBD1 (7 bases). This CDR3 is built from 19 residues. Trimming removed 2 bases from V and 4 bases from J, with 24 bases in between. Per germline, CDR1 SGHVS and CDR2 FQNEAQ. CDR3 nucleotide sequence: TGTGCCAGCAGCTTAAATCGGGGGCTCGCTGGGACAGATAAAAACATTCAGTACTTC. It codes for CASSLNRGLAGTDKNIQYF. The entire variable domain, with the rest obtained from reference TRBV7-8 and TRBJ2-4, is as follows: GAGVSQSPRYKVAKRGQDVALRCDPISGHVSLFWYQQALGQGPEFLTYFQNEAQLDKSGLPSDRFFAERPEGSVSTLKIQRTQQEDSAVYLCASSLNRGLAGTDKNIQYFGAGTRLSVL.

The chain couples TRBV7-2 to TRBJ2-7; 11 nucleotides line up with TRBD2. CDR3 length: 14 amino acids. Trimming cost V 2 bases and J 3 bases; bases outside gene matches: 0. Germline CDR1 SGHTA, CDR2 FQGNSA. The DNA for the CDR3 is TGTGCCAGCAGCTTAACTAGCGGGGGCTACGAGCAGTACTTC. It codes for CASSLTSGGYEQYF.

This chain connects TRBV18 to TRBJ1-6; tentative D call: TRBD1 (5 bases). V lost 4 bases and J lost 9, with 13 bases in between. This CDR3 contains 14 residues. Germline loops: CDR1 KGHSH, CDR2 LQKENI. CDR3 sequence: CASSRGADRSPLHF. The CDR3 coding sequence is TGTGCCAGCTCACGGGGCGCGGATCGTTCACCCCTCCACTTT.

The chain links TRBV7-5 to TRBJ2-2; the table's D call TRBD2 went unverified against the DNA. TRBV7-5 is a documented pseudogene. The CDR3 contains 16 residues. CDR3 nucleotides: TGTGCCAGAAGCTATGGGACTAGGTCGGGCACCGGGGAGCTGTTTTTT. This sequence encodes CARSYGTRSGTGELFF.

V is TRBV12-5 and J is TRBJ1-1; D perhaps matches TRBD1 (5 bases). Trimming shortened V by 0 bases and J by 2 bases, and 13 bases separated the two germline ends. CDR1 is LGHNT, CDR2 FRNRAP, per germline. The CDR3 runs to 16 residues. CDR3 coding DNA: TGTGCTAGTGGTTTGGTAGCAGGGTACGTCAACACTGAAGCTTTCTTT. Its translation is CASGLVAGYVNTEAFF.

This clone was counted a few times. The J gene is TRBJ1-2, the V gene TRBV7-9, with 9 positions matching TRBD1. V lost 0 bases, J lost 7 bases, and 6 bases stayed unmatched. CDR1 and CDR2 (germline): SEHNR, FQNEAQ (reference sequence). CDR3 length: 15 amino acids. CDR3 residues: CASSLANTGGGGYTF. The CDR3 nucleotides read TGTGCCAGCAGCTTAGCTAACACAGGGGGCGGTGGCTACACCTTC.

The V and J genes are TRBV6-5 and TRBJ2-7, with D possibly matching TRBD1 (6 bases). This CDR3 has 15 residues. Germline CDR1 reads MNHEY; CDR2 reads SVGAGI. V was shortened by 2 bases and J by 2 bases, with 13 bases between the two germline ends. DNA of the CDR3: TGTGCCAGCAGTTACGTGGCAGGGGAAGCCTACGAGCAGTACTTC. Translating it yields CASSYVAGEAYEQYF.

About this clone: Other DNA sequences of this sample code for an identical CDR3. This chain joins TRBV6-5 and TRBJ1-1; the D gene is possibly TRBD1 (6 bases). Trimming removed 0 bases from V and 7 bases from J, with 6 bases in between. Germline V lookup: CDR1 MNHEY, CDR2 SVGAGI. This CDR3 is 12 amino acids long. In DNA form, the CDR3 reads TGTGCCAGCAGTTACTCGACAGGTGAAGCTTTCTTT. Its protein product is CASSYSTGEAFF.

V and J are TRBV7-2 and TRBJ1-2; no definite D call. V shed 5 bases and J shed 0 bases, with 7 bases lying between them. The CDR3 extends over 13 amino acids. Germline CDR1 is SGHTA and CDR2 is FQGNSA. CDR3 DNA: TGTGCCAGCAGCGTCGCGACTAACTATGGCTACACCTTC. This codes for CASSVATNYGYTF.